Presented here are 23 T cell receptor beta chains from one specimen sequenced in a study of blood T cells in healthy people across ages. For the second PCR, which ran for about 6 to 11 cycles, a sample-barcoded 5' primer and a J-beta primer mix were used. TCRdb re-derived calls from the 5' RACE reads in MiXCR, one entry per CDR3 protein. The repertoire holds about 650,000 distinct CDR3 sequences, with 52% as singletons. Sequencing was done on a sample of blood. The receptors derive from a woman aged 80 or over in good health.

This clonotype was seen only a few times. Here the CDR3 DNA reads TGTGCCAGCAGGGCGGAACAGCTCTCACCCCTCCACTTT. Protein sequence: CASRAEQLSPLHF. The gene calls are TRBV2 and TRBJ1-6; D is ambiguous. In germline, CDR1 is SNHLY, CDR2 FYNNEI. CDR3 length: 13 residues. Between the trimmed V and J ends, which lost 6 bases and 10 bases, there was a span of 13 bases.

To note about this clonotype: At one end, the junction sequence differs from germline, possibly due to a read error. The CDR3 bases are TGTGCCAGCACCAAAGACGCAGCCCAAAACATTCAGTACTTC. Its translation is CASTKDAAQNIQYF. This rearrangement joins TRBV6-2 or TRBV6-3 to TRBJ2-4; D uncertain. The germline V gene has CDR1 MNHEY and CDR2 SVGEGT. The CDR3 is 14 residues long.

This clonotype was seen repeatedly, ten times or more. This CDR3 reads CATSRAASSYNEQFF. CDR3 DNA sequence: TGTGCCACCAGCAGAGCCGCTAGTAGTTACAATGAGCAGTTCTTC. The chain recombines TRBV15 with TRBJ2-1; D uncertain. With 1 base removed from V and 4 bases from J, the gap between germline ends came to 11 bases. CDR3 length: 15 residues. Germline lookup yields CDR1 LNHNV and CDR2 YYDKDF (reference sequence).

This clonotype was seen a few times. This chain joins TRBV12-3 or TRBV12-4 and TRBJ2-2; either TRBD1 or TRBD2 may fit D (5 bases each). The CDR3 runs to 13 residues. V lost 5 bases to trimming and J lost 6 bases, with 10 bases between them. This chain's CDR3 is CASSRDVAGELFF. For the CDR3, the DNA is TGTGCCAGCAGTCGGGACGTCGCCGGGGAGCTGTTTTTT.

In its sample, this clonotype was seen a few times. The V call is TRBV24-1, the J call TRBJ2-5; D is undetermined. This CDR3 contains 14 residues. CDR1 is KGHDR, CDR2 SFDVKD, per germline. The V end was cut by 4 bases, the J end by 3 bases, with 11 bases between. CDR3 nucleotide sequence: TGTGCCACCAGTGAACCCGGACGGGAAGAGACCCAGTACTTC. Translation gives CATSEPGREETQYF.

Written as DNA, the CDR3 is TGTGCCAGCAGCCGACGGACTAGCGGGGGGGCCTGGGAGCAGTACTTC. Amino acid sequence: CASSRRTSGGAWEQYF. The chain links TRBV7-2 to TRBJ2-4; 15 nucleotides align to TRBD2. Germline V gene lookup returns CDR1 SGHTA and CDR2 FQGNSA. The V and J ends lost 5 bases and 13 bases, in that order; junction bases with no gene match: 12. The CDR3 is 16 residues long.

The CDR3 loop is CASSPMADYNEQFF. The CDR3 nucleotides are TGTGCCAGCAGCCCAATGGCAGACTACAATGAGCAGTTCTTC. J is TRBJ2-1 and V is TRBV7-9; D is undetermined. Germline V gene data show CDR1 as SEHNR and CDR2 as FQNEAQ (reference sequence). The V end was cut by 5 bases, the J end by 3 bases, with 11 bases between. This CDR3 has 14 residues.

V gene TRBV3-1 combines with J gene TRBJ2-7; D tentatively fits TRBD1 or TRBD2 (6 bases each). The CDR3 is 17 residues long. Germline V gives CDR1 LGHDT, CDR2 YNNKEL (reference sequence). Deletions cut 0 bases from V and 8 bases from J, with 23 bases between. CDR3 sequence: CASSQDWGPGEGRKQYF. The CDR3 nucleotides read TGTGCCAGCAGCCAAGATTGGGGGCCGGGAGAAGGTAGGAAGCAGTACTTC.

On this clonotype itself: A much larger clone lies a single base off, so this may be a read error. The CDR3 here is CASSEPKGTSYGYTF. The CDR3 DNA reads as TGTGCCAGCAGTGAACCTAAGGGGACGAGCTATGGCTACACCTTC. The chain is built from TRBV25-1 and TRBJ1-2; TRBD1 is a possible D gene (5 bases). The CDR3 covers 15 residues. Germline CDR1 is MGHDK and CDR2 is SYGVNS. Trimming cost V 2 bases and J 4 bases, with 14 bases left between them.

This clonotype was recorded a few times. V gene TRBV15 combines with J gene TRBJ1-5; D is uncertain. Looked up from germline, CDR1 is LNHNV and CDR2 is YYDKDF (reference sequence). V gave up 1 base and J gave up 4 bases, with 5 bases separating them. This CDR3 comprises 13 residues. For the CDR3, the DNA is TGTGCCACCAGCAGAGGAACAAATCAGCCCCAGCATTTT. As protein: CATSRGTNQPQHF.

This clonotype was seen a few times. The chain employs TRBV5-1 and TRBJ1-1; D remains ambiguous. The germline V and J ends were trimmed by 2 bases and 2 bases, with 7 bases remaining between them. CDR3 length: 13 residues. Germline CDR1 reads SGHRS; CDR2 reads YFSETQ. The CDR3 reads CASSFEVNTEAFF. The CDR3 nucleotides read TGCGCCAGCAGCTTTGAGGTTAACACTGAAGCTTTCTTT.

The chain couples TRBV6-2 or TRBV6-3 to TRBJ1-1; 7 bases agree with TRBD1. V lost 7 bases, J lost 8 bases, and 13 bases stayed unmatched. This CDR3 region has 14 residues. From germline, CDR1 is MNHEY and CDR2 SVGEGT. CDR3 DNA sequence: TGTGCCAGCACCGCCCGAGGGGGCGGTGGGGAAGCTTTCTTT. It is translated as CASTARGGGGEAFF.

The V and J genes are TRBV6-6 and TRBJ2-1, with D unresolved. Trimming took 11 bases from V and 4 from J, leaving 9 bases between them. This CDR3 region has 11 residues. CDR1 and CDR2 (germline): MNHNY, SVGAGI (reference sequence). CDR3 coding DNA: TGTGCCGGTAGCCATTACAATGAGCAGTTCTTC. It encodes CAGSHYNEQFF.

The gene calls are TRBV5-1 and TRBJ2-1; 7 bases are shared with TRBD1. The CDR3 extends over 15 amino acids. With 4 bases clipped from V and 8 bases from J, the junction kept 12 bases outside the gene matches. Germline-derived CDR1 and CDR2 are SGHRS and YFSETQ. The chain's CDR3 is CASSVRLNTGDEQFF. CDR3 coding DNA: TGCGCCAGCAGCGTGAGGCTTAACACAGGGGATGAGCAGTTCTTC.

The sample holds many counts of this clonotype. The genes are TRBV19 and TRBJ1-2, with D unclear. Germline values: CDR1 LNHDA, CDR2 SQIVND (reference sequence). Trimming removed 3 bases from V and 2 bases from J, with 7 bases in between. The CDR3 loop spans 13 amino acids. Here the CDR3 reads CASSILGNYGYTF. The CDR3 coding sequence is TGTGCCAGTAGTATCCTGGGGAACTATGGCTACACCTTC. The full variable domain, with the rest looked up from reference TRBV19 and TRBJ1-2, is DGGITQSPKYLFRKEGQNVTLSCEQNLNHDAMYWYRQDPGQGLRLIYYSQIVNDFQKGDIAEGYSVSREKKESFPLTVTSAQKNPTAFYLCASSILGNYGYTFGSGTRLTVV.

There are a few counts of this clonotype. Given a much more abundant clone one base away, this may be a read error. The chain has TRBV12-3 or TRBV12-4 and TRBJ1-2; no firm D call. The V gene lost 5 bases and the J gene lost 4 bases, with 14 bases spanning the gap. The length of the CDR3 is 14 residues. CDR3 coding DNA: TGTGCCAGCAGTGCGGGGAGGACCTCCTATGGCTACACCTTC. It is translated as CASSAGRTSYGYTF.

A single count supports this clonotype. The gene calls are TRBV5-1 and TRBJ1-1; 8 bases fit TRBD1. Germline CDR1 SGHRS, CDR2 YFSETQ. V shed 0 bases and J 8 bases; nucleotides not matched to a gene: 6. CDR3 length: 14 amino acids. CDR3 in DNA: TGCGCCAGCAGCTTGGAGGACAGGGTCCCCGAAGCTTTCTTT. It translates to CASSLEDRVPEAFF.

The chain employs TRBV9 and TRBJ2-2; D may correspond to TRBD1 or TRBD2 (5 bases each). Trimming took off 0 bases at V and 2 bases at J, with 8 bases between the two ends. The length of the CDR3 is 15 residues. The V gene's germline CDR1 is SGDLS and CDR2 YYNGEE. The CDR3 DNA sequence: TGTGCCAGCAGCGTAGGGGACGGTAACACCGGGGAGCTGTTTTTT. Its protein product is CASSVGDGNTGELFF.

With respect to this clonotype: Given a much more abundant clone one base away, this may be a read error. DNA for the CDR3: TGTGCCGGCAGTTTAAGGGCGCCCAACTATGGCTACACCTTC. This translates into CAGSLRAPNYGYTF. The chain recombines TRBV12-3 or TRBV12-4 with TRBJ1-2; D unresolved. The length of the CDR3 is 14 residues.

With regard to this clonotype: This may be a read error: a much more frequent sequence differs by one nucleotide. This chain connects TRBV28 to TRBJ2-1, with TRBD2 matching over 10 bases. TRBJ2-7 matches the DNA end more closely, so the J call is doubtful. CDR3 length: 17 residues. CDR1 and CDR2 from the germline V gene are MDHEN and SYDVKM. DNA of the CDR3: TGTGCCACCGCCGGGACTAGCGCCATCAACTCCTACAATGAGCAGTACTTC. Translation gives CATAGTSAINSYNEQYF.

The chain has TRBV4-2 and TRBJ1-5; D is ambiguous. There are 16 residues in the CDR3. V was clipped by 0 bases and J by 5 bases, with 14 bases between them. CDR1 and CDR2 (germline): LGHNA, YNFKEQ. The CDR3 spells CASSQDGVGPDQPQHF. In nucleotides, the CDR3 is TGTGCCAGCAGCCAAGATGGTGTAGGTCCAGATCAGCCCCAGCATTTT.

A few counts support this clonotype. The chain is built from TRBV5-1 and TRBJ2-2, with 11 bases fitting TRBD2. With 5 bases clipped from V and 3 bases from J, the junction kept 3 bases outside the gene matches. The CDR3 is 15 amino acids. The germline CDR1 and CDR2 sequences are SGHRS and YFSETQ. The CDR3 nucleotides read TGCGCCAGCAGTTTACTAGCGGGAGACACCGGGGAGCTGTTTTTT. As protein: CASSLLAGDTGELFF.

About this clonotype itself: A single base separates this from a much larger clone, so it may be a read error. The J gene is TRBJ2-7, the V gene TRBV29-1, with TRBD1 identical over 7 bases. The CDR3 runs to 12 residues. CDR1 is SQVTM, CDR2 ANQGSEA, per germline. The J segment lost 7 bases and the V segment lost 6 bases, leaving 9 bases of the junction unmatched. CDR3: CSVNRGYNEQYF. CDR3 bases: TGCAGCGTCAACAGGGGTTACAATGAGCAGTACTTC.